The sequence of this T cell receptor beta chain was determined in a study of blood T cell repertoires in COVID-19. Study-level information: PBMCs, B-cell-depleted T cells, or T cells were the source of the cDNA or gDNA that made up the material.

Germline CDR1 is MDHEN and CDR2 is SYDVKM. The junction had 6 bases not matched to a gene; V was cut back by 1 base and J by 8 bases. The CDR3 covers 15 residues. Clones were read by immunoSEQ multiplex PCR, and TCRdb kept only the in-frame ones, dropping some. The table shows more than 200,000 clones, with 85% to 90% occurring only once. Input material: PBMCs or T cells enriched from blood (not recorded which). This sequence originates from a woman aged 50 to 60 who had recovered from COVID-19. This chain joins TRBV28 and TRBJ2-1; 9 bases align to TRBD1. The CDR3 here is CASSLFTGGRDEQFF. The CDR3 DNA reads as TGTGCCAGCAGTTTATTCACAGGGGGCCGAGATGAGCAGTTCTTC. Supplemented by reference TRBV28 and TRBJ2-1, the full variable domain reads DVKVTQSSRYLVKRTGEKVFLECVQDMDHENMFWYRQDPGLGLRLIYFSYDVKMKEKGDIPEGYSVSREKKERFSLILESASTNQTSMYLCASSLFTGGRDEQFFGPGTRLTVL.